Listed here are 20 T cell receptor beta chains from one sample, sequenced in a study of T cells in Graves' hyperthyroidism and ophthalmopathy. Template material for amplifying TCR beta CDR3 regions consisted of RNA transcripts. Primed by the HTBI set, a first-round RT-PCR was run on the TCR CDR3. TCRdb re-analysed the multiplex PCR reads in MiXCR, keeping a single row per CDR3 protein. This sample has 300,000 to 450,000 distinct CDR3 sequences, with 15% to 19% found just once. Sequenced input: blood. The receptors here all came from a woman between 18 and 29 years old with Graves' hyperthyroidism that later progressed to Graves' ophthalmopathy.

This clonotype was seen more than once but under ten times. The chain's CDR3 is CSASLFSPSSYNEQFF. The CDR3 nucleotides are TGCAGTGCTAGCTTGTTTAGCCCAAGCTCCTACAATGAGCAGTTCTTC. The chain is built from TRBV20-1 and TRBJ2-1, with D unresolved. From germline, CDR1 is DFQATT and CDR2 SNEGSKA (reference sequence). V was shortened by 3 bases and J by 0 bases, with 15 bases between the two germline ends. This CDR3 is built from 16 residues.

The CDR3 is CASSMWDSYNEQFF. The CDR3 DNA follows: TGTGCCAGCAGCATGTGGGACAGCTACAATGAGCAGTTCTTC. The rearrangement joins TRBV5-5 to TRBJ2-1; 7 bases agree with TRBD1. The CDR3 is 14 amino acids. Unmatched junction bases numbered 4, after V lost 4 bases and J lost 3 bases. Germline CDR1 is SGHKS and CDR2 is YYEKEE (reference sequence).

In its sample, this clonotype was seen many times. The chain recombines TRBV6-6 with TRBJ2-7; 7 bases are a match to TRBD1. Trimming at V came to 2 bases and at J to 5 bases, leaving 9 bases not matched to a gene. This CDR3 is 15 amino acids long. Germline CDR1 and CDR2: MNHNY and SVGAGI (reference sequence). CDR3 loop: CASSYVTGADHEQYF. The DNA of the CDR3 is TGTGCCAGCAGTTACGTAACAGGGGCCGATCACGAGCAGTACTTC.

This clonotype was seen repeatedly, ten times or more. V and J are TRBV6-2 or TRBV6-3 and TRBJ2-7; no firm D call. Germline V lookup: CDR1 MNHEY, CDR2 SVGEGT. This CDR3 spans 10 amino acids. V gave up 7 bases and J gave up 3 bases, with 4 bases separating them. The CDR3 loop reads CASNRYEQYF. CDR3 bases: TGTGCCAGCAATCGCTACGAGCAGTACTTC.

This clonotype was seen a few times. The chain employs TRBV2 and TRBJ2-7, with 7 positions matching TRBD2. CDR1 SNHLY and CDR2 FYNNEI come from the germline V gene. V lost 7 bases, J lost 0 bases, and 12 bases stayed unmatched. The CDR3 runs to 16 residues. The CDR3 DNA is TGTGCCAGCACCGCATCACCAAGGACTAGCTCCTACGAGCAGTACTTC. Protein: CASTASPRTSSYEQYF.

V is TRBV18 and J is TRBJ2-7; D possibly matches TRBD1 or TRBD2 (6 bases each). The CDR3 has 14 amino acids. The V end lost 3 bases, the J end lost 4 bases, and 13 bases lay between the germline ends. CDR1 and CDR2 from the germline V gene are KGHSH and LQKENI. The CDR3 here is CASSPSGAQYEQYF. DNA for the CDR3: TGTGCCAGCTCACCCTCGGGGGCGCAGTACGAGCAGTACTTC.

DNA for the CDR3: TGTGCCAGTAGTACCGCCGGGACAGGGAGTCAGCCCCAGCATTTT. Its translation is CASSTAGTGSQPQHF. The chain recombines TRBV19 with TRBJ1-5; 9 bases map to TRBD1. Germline assignment: CDR1 LNHDA and CDR2 SQIVND (reference sequence). Unmatched junction bases numbered 7, after V lost 4 bases and J lost 6 bases. The length of the CDR3 is 15 residues.

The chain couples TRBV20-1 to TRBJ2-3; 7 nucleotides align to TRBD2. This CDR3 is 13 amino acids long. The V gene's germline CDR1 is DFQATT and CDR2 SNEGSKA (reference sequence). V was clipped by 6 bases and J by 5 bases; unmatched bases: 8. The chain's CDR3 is CSAEREFLDTQYF. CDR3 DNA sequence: TGCAGTGCGGAGCGGGAATTTTTAGATACGCAGTATTTT.

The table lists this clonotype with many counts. The CDR3 DNA follows: TGTGCCAGCAGTAGTAGCGGGGCCACTGAAGCTTTCTTT. Its translation is CASSSSGATEAFF. This chain uses TRBV28 with TRBJ1-1; D perhaps matches TRBD1 (5 bases). Trimming took 5 bases from V and 4 from J, leaving 11 bases between them. CDR1 is MDHEN and CDR2 is SYDVKM in the germline V gene. This CDR3 spans 13 amino acids.

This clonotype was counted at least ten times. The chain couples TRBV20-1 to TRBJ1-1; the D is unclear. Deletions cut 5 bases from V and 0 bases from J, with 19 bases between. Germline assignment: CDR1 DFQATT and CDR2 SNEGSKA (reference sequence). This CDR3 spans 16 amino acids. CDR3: CSALPGTQAMNTEAFF. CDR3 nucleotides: TGCAGTGCTCTCCCCGGTACCCAAGCCATGAACACTGAAGCTTTCTTT.

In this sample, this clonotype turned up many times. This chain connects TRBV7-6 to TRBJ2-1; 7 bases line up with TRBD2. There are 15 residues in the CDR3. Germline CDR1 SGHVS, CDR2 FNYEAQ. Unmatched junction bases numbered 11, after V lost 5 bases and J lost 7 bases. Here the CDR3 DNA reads TGTGCCAGCAGCCGAGCGTGGGAGGGCCCGAATGAGCAGTTCTTC. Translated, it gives CASSRAWEGPNEQFF.

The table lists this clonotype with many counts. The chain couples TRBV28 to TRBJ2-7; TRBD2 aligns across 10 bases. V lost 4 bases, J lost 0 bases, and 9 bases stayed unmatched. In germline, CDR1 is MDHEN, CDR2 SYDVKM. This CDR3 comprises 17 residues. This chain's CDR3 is CASSSLAGTSNSYEQYF. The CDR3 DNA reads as TGTGCCAGCAGTTCACTAGCGGGAACGAGTAACTCCTACGAGCAGTACTTC.

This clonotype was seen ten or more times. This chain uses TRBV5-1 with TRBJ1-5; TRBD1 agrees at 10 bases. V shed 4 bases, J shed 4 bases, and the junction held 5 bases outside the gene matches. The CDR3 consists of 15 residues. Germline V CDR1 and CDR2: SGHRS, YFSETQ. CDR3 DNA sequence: TGCGCCAGCAGCCAGACAGGGGGCGTGAATCAGCCCCAGCATTTT. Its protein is CASSQTGGVNQPQHF.

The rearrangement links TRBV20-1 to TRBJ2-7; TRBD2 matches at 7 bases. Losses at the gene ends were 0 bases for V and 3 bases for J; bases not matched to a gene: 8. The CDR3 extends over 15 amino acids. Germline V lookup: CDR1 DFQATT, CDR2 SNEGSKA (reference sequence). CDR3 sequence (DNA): TGCAGTGCTAGAGATCGGGGCGGGGGATTCTACGAGCAGTACTTC. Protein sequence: CSARDRGGGFYEQYF.

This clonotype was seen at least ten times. The CDR3: CSLAEQRGVDTQYF. CDR3 DNA sequence: TGCAGTCTGGCCGAACAGCGGGGGGTGGATACGCAGTATTTT. This chain uses TRBV20-1 with TRBJ2-3; 9 nucleotides match TRBD2. From germline, CDR1 is DFQATT and CDR2 SNEGSKA (reference sequence). The CDR3 has 14 amino acids. Losses at the gene ends were 8 bases for V and 6 bases for J; bases not matched to a gene: 12.

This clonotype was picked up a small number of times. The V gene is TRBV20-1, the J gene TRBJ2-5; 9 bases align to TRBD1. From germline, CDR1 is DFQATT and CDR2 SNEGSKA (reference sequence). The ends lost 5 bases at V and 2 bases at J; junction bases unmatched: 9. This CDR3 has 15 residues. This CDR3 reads CSAPLPDRGQETQYF. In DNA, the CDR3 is TGCAGTGCTCCACTTCCCGACAGGGGGCAAGAGACCCAGTACTTC.

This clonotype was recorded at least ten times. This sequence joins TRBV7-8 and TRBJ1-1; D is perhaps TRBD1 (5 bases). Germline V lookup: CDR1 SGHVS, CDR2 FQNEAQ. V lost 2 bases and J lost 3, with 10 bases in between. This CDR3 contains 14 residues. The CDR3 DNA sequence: TGTGCCAGCAGCTTATGGGCGGGGGACACTGAAGCTTTCTTT. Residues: CASSLWAGDTEAFF.

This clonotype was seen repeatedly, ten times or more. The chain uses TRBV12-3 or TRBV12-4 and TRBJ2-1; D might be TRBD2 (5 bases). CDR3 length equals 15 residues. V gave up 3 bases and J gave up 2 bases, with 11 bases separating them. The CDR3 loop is CASSLQRSPYNEQFF. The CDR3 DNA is TGTGCCAGCAGTTTGCAGCGGAGCCCCTACAATGAGCAGTTCTTC.

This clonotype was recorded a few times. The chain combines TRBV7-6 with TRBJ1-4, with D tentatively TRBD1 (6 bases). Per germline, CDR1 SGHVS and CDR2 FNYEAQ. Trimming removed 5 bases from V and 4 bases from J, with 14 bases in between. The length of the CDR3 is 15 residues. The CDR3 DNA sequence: TGTGCCAGCAGCCTTTCACAGGGCCTTAATGAAAAACTGTTTTTT. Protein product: CASSLSQGLNEKLFF.

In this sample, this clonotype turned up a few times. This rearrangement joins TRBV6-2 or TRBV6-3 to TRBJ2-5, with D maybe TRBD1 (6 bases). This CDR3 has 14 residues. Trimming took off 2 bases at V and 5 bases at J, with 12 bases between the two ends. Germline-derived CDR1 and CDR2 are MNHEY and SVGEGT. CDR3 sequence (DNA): TGTGCCAGCAGTTACGTGCGGCAGGGGGAGACCCAGTACTTC. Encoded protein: CASSYVRQGETQYF.